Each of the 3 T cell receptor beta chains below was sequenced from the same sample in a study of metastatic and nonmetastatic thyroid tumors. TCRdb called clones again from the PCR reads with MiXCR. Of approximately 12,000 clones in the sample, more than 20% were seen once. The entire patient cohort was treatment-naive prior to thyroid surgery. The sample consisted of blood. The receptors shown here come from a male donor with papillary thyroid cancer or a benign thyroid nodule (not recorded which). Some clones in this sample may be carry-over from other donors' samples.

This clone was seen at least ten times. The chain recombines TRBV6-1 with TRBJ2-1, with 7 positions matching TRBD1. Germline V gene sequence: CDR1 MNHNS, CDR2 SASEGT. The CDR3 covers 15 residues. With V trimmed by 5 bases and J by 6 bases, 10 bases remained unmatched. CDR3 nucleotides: TGTGCCAGCAGTCAAAGGGACAGTCGACCCAATGAGCAGTTCTTC. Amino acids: CASSQRDSRPNEQFF.

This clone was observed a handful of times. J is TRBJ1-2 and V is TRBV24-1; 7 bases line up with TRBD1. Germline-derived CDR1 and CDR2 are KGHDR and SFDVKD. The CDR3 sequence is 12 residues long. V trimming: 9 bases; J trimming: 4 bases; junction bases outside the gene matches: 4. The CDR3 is CATEDRSYGYTF. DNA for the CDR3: TGTGCCACCGAGGACAGGTCCTATGGCTACACCTTC.

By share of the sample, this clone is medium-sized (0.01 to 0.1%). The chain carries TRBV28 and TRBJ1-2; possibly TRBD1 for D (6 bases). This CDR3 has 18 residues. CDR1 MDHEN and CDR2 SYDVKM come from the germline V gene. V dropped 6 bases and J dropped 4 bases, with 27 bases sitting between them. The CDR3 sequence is CASSTDRTGPFNLYGYTF. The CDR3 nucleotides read TGTGCCAGCAGCACCGACAGGACGGGACCTTTTAATCTCTATGGCTACACCTTC.